This TCR beta chain comes out of a study of regulatory T cells in long-lasting Graves disease. Study as a whole: Patients with new Graves' disease had used antithyroid drugs below 3 months.

Time point given: newly diagnosed GD, antithyroid drugs for less than 3 months. From PBMCs, RNA was extracted and then used to make the TCR library. This clonotype was seen ten or more times. Through Arm-PCR of CDR3 regions and iRepertoire HTBI primers, TCR beta libraries were built. TCRdb recomputed calls from the multiplex PCR reads with MiXCR, one row per CDR3 protein. The sample has about 440,000 distinct CDR3 sequences; over 15% are singletons. The same data also went into a second study, on T cells in Graves' hyperthyroidism and ophthalmopathy. That work adds: Diagnostic decisions used clinical symptoms, serum thyroxine and TRAb, thyroid ultrasound and orbital computed tomography. TCR CDR3 underwent first-round RT-PCR with the HTBI primer set.

The sequence came from a woman in her twenties or thirties with Graves disease. This specimen was peripheral blood mononuclear cells (PBMCs), taken at new diagnosis, from a patient treated with antithyroid drugs.

DNA for the CDR3: TGTGCCAGCGCAAACCCGCGGTACGAGCAGTACTTC. Protein sequence: CASANPRYEQYF. The chain combines TRBV12-3 or TRBV12-4 with TRBJ2-7; D not certain. This CDR3 has 12 residues. V shed 8 bases and J shed 4 bases, with 12 bases lying between them.